One sample yielded the 24 T cell receptor beta chains listed below, sequenced in a study of T cell responses to AZD1222 COVID-19 vaccine. Clones were sequenced by immunoSEQ multiplex PCR, and TCRdb holds only the in-frame ones, with some missing. In the table there are approximately 190,000 clones, about nine tenths of which are singletons. The specimen comprised peripheral blood, sampled on day 0 of AZD1222 vaccination. The receptors were gathered from an adult in good health.

The chain combines TRBV6-6 with TRBJ2-5, with D possibly matching TRBD1 (7 bases). This CDR3 contains 14 residues. Germline values: CDR1 MNHNY, CDR2 SVGAGI (reference sequence). Trimming cost V 2 bases and J 5 bases, with 12 bases left between them. The CDR3 sequence is CASSYNSGGETQYF. The CDR3 bases are TGTGCCAGCAGTTACAACTCAGGGGGGGAGACCCAGTACTTC.

The chain uses TRBV20-1 and TRBJ2-1; 14 positions match TRBD2. V was clipped by 3 bases and J by 0 bases; unmatched bases: 10. This CDR3 is built from 19 residues. Germline assignment: CDR1 DFQATT and CDR2 SNEGSKA (reference sequence). The CDR3 sequence: CSASSGLAGVKSSYNEQFF. As DNA, the CDR3 is TGCAGTGCTAGTTCGGGACTAGCGGGGGTCAAAAGCTCCTACAATGAGCAGTTCTTC.

The CDR3 is CASSRTGGVDTQYF. The CDR3 DNA reads as TGTGCCAGCTCACGGACAGGGGGCGTGGATACGCAGTATTTT. This chain uses TRBV18 with TRBJ2-3; 11 bases map to TRBD1. V shed 4 bases, J shed 6 bases, and the junction held 3 bases outside the gene matches. The CDR3 consists of 14 residues. Germline CDR1 is KGHSH and CDR2 is LQKENI.

The chain combines TRBV2 with TRBJ2-1; a possible D gene is TRBD2 (5 bases). Deletions cut 4 bases from V and 8 bases from J, with 12 bases between. Germline lookup yields CDR1 SNHLY and CDR2 FYNNEI. This CDR3 region has 13 residues. In nucleotides, the CDR3 is TGTGCCAGCAGTGCCCAGGACTTGGATGAGCAGTTCTTC. This translates into CASSAQDLDEQFF.

The V and J genes are TRBV7-9 and TRBJ2-5; maybe TRBD1 (6 bases). The CDR3 has 15 amino acids. Germline V gene sequence: CDR1 SEHNR, CDR2 FQNEAQ (reference sequence). V shed 3 bases and J shed 0 bases, with 11 bases lying between them. Here the CDR3 reads CASSFRGQDQETQYF. The DNA for the CDR3 is TGTGCCAGCAGCTTCCGGGGACAAGACCAAGAGACCCAGTACTTC.

The chain carries TRBV27 and TRBJ2-5, with 8 bases fitting TRBD2. Germline V lookup: CDR1 MNHEY, CDR2 SMNVEV (reference sequence). Trimming removed 5 bases from V and 3 bases from J; junction bases left unmatched: 8. The CDR3 covers 15 residues. CDR3 nucleotide sequence: TGTGCCAGCAGTCGCGGACTAGCCCCCAAAGAGACCCAGTACTTC. This codes for CASSRGLAPKETQYF.

The chain has TRBV5-1 and TRBJ2-7; maybe TRBD2 (5 bases). Between the trimmed V and J ends, which lost 0 bases and 3 bases, there was a span of 10 bases. The length of the CDR3 is 14 residues. In germline, CDR1 is SGHRS, CDR2 YFSETQ. CDR3 coding DNA: TGCGCCAGCAGCTTGGCCGGCGACTACTACGAGCAGTACTTC. This encodes CASSLAGDYYEQYF. Full variable domain (outside the CDR3, taken from reference TRBV5-1 and TRBJ2-7): KAGVTQTPRYLIKTRGQQVTLSCSPISGHRSVSWYQQTPGQGLQFLFEYFSETQRNKGNFPGRFSGRQFSNSRSEMNVSTLELGDSALYLCASSLAGDYYEQYFGPGTRLTVT.

The chain carries TRBV2 and TRBJ2-5; a weak D match, TRBD1 (5 bases). The CDR3 is made up of 13 amino acids. Trimming stripped 3 bases from V and 2 bases from J, with 7 bases between. The germline V gene has CDR1 SNHLY and CDR2 FYNNEI. CDR3 in DNA: TGTGCCAGCAGTGATACAGGTCAAGAGACCCAGTACTTC. Translated, it gives CASSDTGQETQYF.

This clone was found once. V usage is TRBV13 and J usage is TRBJ2-3; D call uncertain. Trimming pared 5 bases from V and 2 bases from J, leaving 17 bases between. Germline V gene sequence: CDR1 PRHDT, CDR2 FYEKMQ (reference sequence). CDR3 length equals 16 residues. DNA for the CDR3: TGTGCCAGCAGCCCAAACTACAGAGAATTCACAGATACGCAGTATTTT. The encoded protein is CASSPNYREFTDTQYF.

The J gene is TRBJ1-4, the V gene TRBV28; D might be TRBD1 (6 bases). Germline CDR1 is MDHEN and CDR2 is SYDVKM. V was shortened by 6 bases and J by 7 bases, with 18 bases between the two germline ends. CDR3 length: 15 amino acids. The chain's CDR3 is CASSPPWGAGEKLFF. CDR3 sequence (DNA): TGTGCCAGCAGCCCGCCCTGGGGGGCTGGTGAAAAACTGTTTTTT. Drawing the rest from reference TRBV28 and TRBJ1-4, the complete variable domain is DVKVTQSSRYLVKRTGEKVFLECVQDMDHENMFWYRQDPGLGLRLIYFSYDVKMKEKGDIPEGYSVSREKKERFSLILESASTNQTSMYLCASSPPWGAGEKLFFGSGTQLSVL.

The V and J genes are TRBV6-4 and TRBJ2-1; D remains ambiguous. CDR3 size: 14 residues. V shed 9 bases and J shed 0 bases, with 12 bases lying between them. Germline loops: CDR1 MRHNA, CDR2 SNTAGT. The CDR3 spells CARKDGSSYNEQFF. The DNA for the CDR3 is TGTGCCAGAAAGGACGGTAGCTCCTACAATGAGCAGTTCTTC.

The chain uses TRBV19 and TRBJ1-1, with 9 bases fitting TRBD1. The CDR3 is made up of 16 amino acids. The junction had 16 bases not matched to a gene; V was cut back by 7 bases and J by 7 bases. CDR1 and CDR2 (germline): LNHDA, SQIVND (reference sequence). CDR3 sequence reads: CASTVLLGQGWFEAFF. The CDR3 nucleotides are TGTGCCAGTACGGTATTATTGGGACAGGGATGGTTTGAAGCTTTCTTT.

The rearrangement uses TRBV7-9 and TRBJ1-5; D ambiguous. The ends were cut back, 5 bases at V and 5 bases at J, with 13 bases in the middle. Germline assignment: CDR1 SEHNR and CDR2 FQNEAQ (reference sequence). The CDR3 runs to 14 residues. This CDR3 reads CASSPRTGDQPQHF. The CDR3 coding sequence is TGTGCCAGCAGCCCCCGGACTGGTGATCAGCCCCAGCATTTT.

The J gene is TRBJ1-2, the V gene TRBV2; TRBD1 aligns across 8 bases. The germline V gene encodes CDR1 SNHLY and CDR2 FYNNEI. This CDR3 is built from 13 residues. Germline trimming cut 6 bases from V and 6 bases from J; bases unmatched to any gene: 6. The CDR3 spells CASRPDRGNGYTF. CDR3 nucleotides: TGTGCCAGCAGGCCTGACAGGGGAAATGGCTACACCTTC. The full variable domain, its missing parts supplied by reference TRBV2 and TRBJ1-2, is EPEVTQTPSHQVTQMGQEVILRCVPISNHLYFYWYRQILGQKVEFLVSFYNNEISEKSEIFDDQFSVERPDGSNFTLKIRSTKLEDSAMYFCASRPDRGNGYTFGSGTRLTVV.

The CDR3 DNA is TGTGCCAGCAGTTACTACCTCGGGGAGACCCAGTACTTC. The encoded protein is CASSYYLGETQYF. The chain has TRBV6-2 or TRBV6-3 and TRBJ2-5; D is unresolved. Trimming stripped 1 base from V and 5 bases from J, with 8 bases between. Germline values: CDR1 MNHEY, CDR2 SVGEGT. This CDR3 comprises 13 residues.

The chain has TRBV2 and TRBJ1-2; TRBD1 agrees at 12 bases. CDR3 length equals 15 residues. In germline, CDR1 is SNHLY, CDR2 FYNNEI. The V and J ends lost 5 bases and 2 bases, in that order; junction bases with no gene match: 3. As DNA, the CDR3 is TGTGCCAGCAGTACCGGGACAGGGGGCAACTATGGCTACACCTTC. As protein: CASSTGTGGNYGYTF.

The chain couples TRBV7-6 to TRBJ2-3; D remains ambiguous. V was pared by 1 base and J by 2 bases, with 7 bases between. This CDR3 spans 14 amino acids. Germline values: CDR1 SGHVS, CDR2 FNYEAQ. This CDR3 is CASSLVENTDTQYF. CDR3 coding DNA: TGTGCCAGCAGCTTAGTGGAGAACACAGATACGCAGTATTTT.

The chain joins TRBV7-2 to TRBJ2-1; TRBD1 matches at 7 bases. Per the germline V gene, CDR1 is SGHTA and CDR2 is FQGNSA. Trimming at V came to 4 bases and at J to 2 bases, leaving 5 bases not matched to a gene. CDR3 length equals 15 residues. CDR3 sequence (DNA): TGTGCCAGCAGCTCAACGACAGGGCCCTACAATGAGCAGTTCTTC. Residues: CASSSTTGPYNEQFF. Full variable domain (outside the CDR3, taken from reference TRBV7-2 and TRBJ2-1): GAGVSQSPSNKVTEKGKDVELRCDPISGHTALYWYRQSLGQGLEFLIYFQGNSAPDKSGLPSDRFSAERTGGSVSTLTIQRTQQEDSAVYLCASSSTTGPYNEQFFGPGTRLTVL.

The chain has TRBV27 and TRBJ1-1; no reliable D call. The CDR3 contains 12 residues. Germline values: CDR1 MNHEY, CDR2 SMNVEV (reference sequence). Trimming stripped 3 bases from V and 11 bases from J, with 13 bases between. DNA of the CDR3: TGTGCCAGCAGTTTTTCCGGCGAGGTTGCTTTCTTT. Translation: CASSFSGEVAFF.

This clone was picked up a small number of times. This chain uses TRBV11-1 with TRBJ1-3; the D gene is possibly TRBD1 (6 bases). Trimming took off 5 bases at V and 0 bases at J, with 11 bases between the two ends. The CDR3 sequence is 15 residues long. Germline V lookup: CDR1 SGHAT, CDR2 FQDESV (reference sequence). CDR3 in amino acids: CASSDRTVSGNTIYF. The CDR3 nucleotides read TGTGCCAGCAGCGACAGGACAGTCTCTGGAAACACCATATATTTT.

The chain combines TRBV7-2 with TRBJ2-2, with TRBD1 matching over 8 bases. The J segment lost 2 bases and the V segment lost 5 bases, leaving 7 bases of the junction unmatched. The CDR3 is 16 amino acids. Germline V lookup: CDR1 SGHTA, CDR2 FQGNSA. The CDR3 DNA reads TGTGCCAGCAGCCGTAGACAGGGGATTAACACCGGGGAGCTGTTTTTT. This codes for CASSRRQGINTGELFF.

The chain links TRBV18 to TRBJ2-2; TRBD2 matches 8 bases. Per the germline V gene, CDR1 is KGHSH and CDR2 is LQKENI. The CDR3 is 17 residues long. V lost 1 base to trimming and J lost 5 bases; unmatched junction nucleotides: 9. Written as DNA, the CDR3 is TGTGCCAGCTCACCACGGGTCGGGACTAGACTGACCGGGGAGCTGTTTTTT. This encodes CASSPRVGTRLTGELFF.

CDR3 sequence: CASRLGGPNNEQFF. CDR3 DNA: TGTGCCAGCAGGCTCGGGGGGCCAAACAATGAGCAGTTCTTC. The chain joins TRBV27 to TRBJ2-1, with a possible D match to TRBD2 (7 bases). Germline V gene sequence: CDR1 MNHEY, CDR2 SMNVEV (reference sequence). The CDR3 extends over 14 amino acids. V lost 6 bases and J 5 bases, leaving 14 bases between the germline ends.

The rearrangement uses TRBV7-2 and TRBJ2-7; 14 positions match TRBD2. The germline V gene has CDR1 SGHTA and CDR2 FQGNSA. J lost 4 bases, V lost 5 bases, and 7 bases had no gene match. The CDR3 sequence is 16 residues long. In nucleotides, the CDR3 is TGTGCCAGCAGCCCGGGACTAGCGGGAGTGTTATACGAGCAGTACTTC. This sequence encodes CASSPGLAGVLYEQYF.